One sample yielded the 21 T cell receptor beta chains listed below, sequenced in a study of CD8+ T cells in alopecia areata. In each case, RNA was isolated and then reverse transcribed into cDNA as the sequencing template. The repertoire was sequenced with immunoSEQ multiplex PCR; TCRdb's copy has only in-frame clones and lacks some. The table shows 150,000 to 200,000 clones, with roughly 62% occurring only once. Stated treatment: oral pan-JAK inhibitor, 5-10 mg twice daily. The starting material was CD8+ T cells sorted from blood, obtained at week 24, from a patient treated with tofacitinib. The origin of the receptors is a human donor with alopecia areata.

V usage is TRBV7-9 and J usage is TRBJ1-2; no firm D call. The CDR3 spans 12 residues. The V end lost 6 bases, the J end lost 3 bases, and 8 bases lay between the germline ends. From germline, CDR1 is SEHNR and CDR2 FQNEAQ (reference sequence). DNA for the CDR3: TGTGCCAGCAGGGGCGCGGACTATGGCTACACCTTC. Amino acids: CASRGADYGYTF. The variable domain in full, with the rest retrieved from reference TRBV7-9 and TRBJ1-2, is DTGVSQNPRHKITKRGQNVTFRCDPISEHNRLYWYRQTLGQGPEFLTYFQNEAQLEKSRLLSDRFSAERPKGSFSTLEIQRTEQGDSAMYLCASRGADYGYTFGSGTRLTVV.

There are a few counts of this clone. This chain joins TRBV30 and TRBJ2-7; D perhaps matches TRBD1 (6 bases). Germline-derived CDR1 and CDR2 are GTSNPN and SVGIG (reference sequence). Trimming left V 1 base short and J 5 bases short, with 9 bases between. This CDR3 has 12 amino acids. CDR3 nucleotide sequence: TGTGCCTGGAGTGAACAGGGCGACGAGCAGTACTTC. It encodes CAWSEQGDEQYF.

CDR3 DNA sequence: TGTGCCAGCAGCCTTTGGGACACTGAAGCTTTCTTT. Translated: CASSLWDTEAFF. This chain uses TRBV5-6 with TRBJ1-1, with no clear D. V was clipped by 4 bases and J by 3 bases, with 7 bases between them. The CDR3 extends over 12 amino acids. Germline V CDR1 and CDR2: SGHDT, YYEEEE.

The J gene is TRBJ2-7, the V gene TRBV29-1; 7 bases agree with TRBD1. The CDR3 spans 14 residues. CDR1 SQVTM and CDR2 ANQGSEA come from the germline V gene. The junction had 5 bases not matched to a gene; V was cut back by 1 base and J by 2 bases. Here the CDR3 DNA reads TGCAGCGTTGAAGGGACAGGATCTACCTACGAGCAGTACTTC. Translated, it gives CSVEGTGSTYEQYF.

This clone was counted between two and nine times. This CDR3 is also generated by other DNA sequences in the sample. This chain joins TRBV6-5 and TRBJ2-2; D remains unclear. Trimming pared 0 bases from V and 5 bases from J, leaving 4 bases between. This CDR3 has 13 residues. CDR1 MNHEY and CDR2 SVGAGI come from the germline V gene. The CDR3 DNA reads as TGTGCCAGCAGTTACTCGAGAACCGGGGAGCTGTTTTTT. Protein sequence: CASSYSRTGELFF.

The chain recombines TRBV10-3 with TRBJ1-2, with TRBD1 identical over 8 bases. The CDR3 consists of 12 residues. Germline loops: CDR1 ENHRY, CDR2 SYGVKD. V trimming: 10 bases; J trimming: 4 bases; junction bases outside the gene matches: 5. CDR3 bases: TGTGCCACCAGGGGGCTCGGCTATGGCTACACCTTC. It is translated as CATRGLGYGYTF.

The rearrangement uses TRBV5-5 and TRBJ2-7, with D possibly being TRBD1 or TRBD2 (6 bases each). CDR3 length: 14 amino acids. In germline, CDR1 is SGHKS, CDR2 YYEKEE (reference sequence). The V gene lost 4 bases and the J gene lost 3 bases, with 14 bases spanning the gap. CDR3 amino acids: CASSHLGGGYEQYF. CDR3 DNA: TGTGCCAGCAGCCACTTAGGGGGAGGCTACGAGCAGTACTTC. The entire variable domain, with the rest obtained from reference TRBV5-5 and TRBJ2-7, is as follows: DAGVTQSPTHLIKTRGQQVTLRCSPISGHKSVSWYQQVLGQGPQFIFQYYEKEERGRGNFPDRFSARQFPNYSSELNVNALLLGDSALYLCASSHLGGGYEQYFGPGTRLTVT.

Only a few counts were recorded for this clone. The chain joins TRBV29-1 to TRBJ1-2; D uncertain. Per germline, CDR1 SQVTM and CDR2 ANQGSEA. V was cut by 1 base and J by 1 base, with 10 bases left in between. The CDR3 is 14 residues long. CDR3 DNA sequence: TGCAGCGTTGAAGGCCAGAGAATTAACTATGGCTACACCTTC. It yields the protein CSVEGQRINYGYTF.

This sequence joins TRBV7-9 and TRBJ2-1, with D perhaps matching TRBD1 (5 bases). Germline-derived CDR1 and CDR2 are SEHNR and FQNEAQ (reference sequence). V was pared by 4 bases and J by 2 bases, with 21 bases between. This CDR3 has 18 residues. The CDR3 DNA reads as TGTGCCAGCAGCTCCCGCTTCCCCCCGGCAGGGACCTACAATGAGCAGTTCTTC. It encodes CASSSRFPPAGTYNEQFF.

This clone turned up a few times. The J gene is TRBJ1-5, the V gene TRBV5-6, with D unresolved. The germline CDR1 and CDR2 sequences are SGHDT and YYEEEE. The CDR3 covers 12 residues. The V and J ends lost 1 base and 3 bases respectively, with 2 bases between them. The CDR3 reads CASSLNNQPQHF. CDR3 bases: TGTGCCAGCAGCTTGAACAATCAGCCCCAGCATTTT.

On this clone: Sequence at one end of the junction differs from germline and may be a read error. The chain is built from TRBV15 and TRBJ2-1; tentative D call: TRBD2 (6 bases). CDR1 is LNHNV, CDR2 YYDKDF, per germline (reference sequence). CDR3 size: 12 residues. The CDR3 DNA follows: TGTGCCACCAGCAGAGATTGGGAGGAGTCGATCTTC. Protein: CATSRDWEESIF.

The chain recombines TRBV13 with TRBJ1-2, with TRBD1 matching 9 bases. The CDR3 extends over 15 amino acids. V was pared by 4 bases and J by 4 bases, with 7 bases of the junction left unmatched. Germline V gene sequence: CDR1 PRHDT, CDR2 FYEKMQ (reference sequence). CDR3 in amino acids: CASSSRDREIYGYTF. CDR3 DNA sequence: TGTGCCAGCAGCTCCCGGGACAGGGAGATCTATGGCTACACCTTC. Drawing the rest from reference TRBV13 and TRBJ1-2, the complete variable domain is AAGVIQSPRHLIKEKRETATLKCYPIPRHDTVYWYQQGPGQDPQFLISFYEKMQSDKGSIPDRFSAQQFSDYHSELNMSSLELGDSALYFCASSSRDREIYGYTFGSGTRLTVV.

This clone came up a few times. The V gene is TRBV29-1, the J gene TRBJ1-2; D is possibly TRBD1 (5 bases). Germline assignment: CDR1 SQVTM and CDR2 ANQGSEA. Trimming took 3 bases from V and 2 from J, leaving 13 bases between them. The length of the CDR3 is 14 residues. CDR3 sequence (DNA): TGCAGCGTTGATGGCGGGGGGTTGAACTATGGCTACACCTTC. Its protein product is CSVDGGGLNYGYTF.

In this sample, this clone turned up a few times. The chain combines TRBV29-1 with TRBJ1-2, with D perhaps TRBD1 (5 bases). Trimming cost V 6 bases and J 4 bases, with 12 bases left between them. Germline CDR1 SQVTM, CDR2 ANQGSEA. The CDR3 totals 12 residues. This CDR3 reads CSVHRGTYGYTF. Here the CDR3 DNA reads TGCAGCGTCCATCGGGGGACCTATGGCTACACCTTC.

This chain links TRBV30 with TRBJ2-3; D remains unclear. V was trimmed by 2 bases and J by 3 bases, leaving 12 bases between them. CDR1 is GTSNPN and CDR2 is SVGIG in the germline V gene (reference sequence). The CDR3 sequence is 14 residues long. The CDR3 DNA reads TGTGCCTGGAGTCACCCCGCCCCAACAGATACGCAGTATTTT. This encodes CAWSHPAPTDTQYF.

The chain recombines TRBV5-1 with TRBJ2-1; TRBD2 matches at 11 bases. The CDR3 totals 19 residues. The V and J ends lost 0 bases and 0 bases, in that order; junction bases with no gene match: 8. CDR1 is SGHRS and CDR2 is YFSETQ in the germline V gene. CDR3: CASSLVLAGGTSSYNEQFF. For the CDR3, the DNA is TGCGCCAGCAGCTTGGTGCTAGCGGGGGGTACGAGCTCCTACAATGAGCAGTTCTTC.

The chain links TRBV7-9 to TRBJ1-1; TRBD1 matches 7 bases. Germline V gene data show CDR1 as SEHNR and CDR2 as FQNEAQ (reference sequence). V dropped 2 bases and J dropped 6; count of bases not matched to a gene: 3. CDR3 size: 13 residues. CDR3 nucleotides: TGTGCCAGCAGCTTAACAGGGGATGCTGAAGCTTTCTTT. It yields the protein CASSLTGDAEAFF. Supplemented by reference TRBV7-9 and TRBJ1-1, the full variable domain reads DTGVSQNPRHKITKRGQNVTFRCDPISEHNRLYWYRQTLGQGPEFLTYFQNEAQLEKSRLLSDRFSAERPKGSFSTLEIQRTEQGDSAMYLCASSLTGDAEAFFGQGTRLTVV.

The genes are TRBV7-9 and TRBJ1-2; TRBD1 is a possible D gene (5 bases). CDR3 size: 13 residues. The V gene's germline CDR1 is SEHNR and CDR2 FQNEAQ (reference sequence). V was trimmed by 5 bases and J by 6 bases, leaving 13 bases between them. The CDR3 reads CASSQTGTDGYTF. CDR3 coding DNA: TGTGCCAGCAGCCAAACAGGAACCGATGGCTACACCTTC.

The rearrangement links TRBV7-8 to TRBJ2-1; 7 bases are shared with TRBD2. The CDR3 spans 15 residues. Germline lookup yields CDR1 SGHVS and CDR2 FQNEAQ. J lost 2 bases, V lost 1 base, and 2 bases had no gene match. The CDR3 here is CASSLVGTTYNEQFF. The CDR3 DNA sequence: TGTGCCAGCAGCTTAGTAGGGACTACCTACAATGAGCAGTTCTTC.

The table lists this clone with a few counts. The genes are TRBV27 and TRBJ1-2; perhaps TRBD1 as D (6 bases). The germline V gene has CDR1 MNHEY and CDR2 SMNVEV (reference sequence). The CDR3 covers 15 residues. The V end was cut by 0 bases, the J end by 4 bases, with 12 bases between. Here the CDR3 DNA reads TGTGCCAGCAGTTTATCGAGCGGGGGCTCCTATGGCTACACCTTC. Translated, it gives CASSLSSGGSYGYTF.

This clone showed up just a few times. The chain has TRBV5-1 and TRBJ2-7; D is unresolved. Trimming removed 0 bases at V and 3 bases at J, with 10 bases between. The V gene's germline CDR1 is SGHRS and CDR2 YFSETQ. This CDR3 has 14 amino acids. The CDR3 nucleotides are TGCGCCAGCAGCTTGGCTCTAGGGATCTACGAGCAGTACTTC. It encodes CASSLALGIYEQYF.